This TCR beta chain appears in the sequencing data of a study of OX40 agonist ivuxolimab in advanced cancers. Some background on the complete study: Ivuxolimab, which targeted the costimulatory receptor OX40 (CD134), was an agonistic, fully human IgG2 monoclonal antibody. Intravenous ivuxolimab was administered to patients every 2 weeks at six dose levels: 0.01, 0.1, 0.3, 1.5, 3 and 10 mg/kg. Partial responses occurred in three dose-escalation patients, of whom one had hepatocellular carcinoma and two had cutaneous melanoma. Patients were allowed to have had prior anti-PD-1, anti-PD-L1 or anti-CTLA-4 therapy, and approximately 40% of the dose-escalation patients had previously received checkpoint inhibitors. The paper describes the monotherapy dose-escalation part (N ≈ 49 patients) of the phase I trial of ivuxolimab. Peripheral TCRbeta sequencing aimed to test whether ivuxolimab altered TCR sequence diversity and caused clonal T-cell expansion. Among the roughly 50 dose-escalation patients, 19 had hepatocellular carcinoma, approximately 15 melanoma, 9 renal cell carcinoma and 9 head and neck cancer. In the dose-escalation cohort, 75% to 85% of patients were male, and the mean age was 60 years with a range of roughly 23 to 79. The full study reports these points: After ivuxolimab, CD8+ T cells had more expanded clones than CD4+ T cells on average. Antigen specificity was not determined for the clonally expanded peripheral T cells. At doses of 0.1 to 3.0 mg/kg, clonal expansion of both CD4+ and CD8+ blood T cells was observed from baseline to week 6. Low levels of normalized T-cell clonal expansion were also seen in some nonresponding patients. In partial responders in the 0.1-3.0 mg/kg groups, normalized peripheral clonal expansion was found to be among the lowest, especially among CD8+ T cells.

Points on this clone: Its antigen specificity is not known. Base qualities are not provided; no much larger clone lies one nucleotide away.

The trial excluded patients who had a history of autoimmune disease or who were on systemic immunosuppression. Peripheral blood for TCR sequencing was drawn from every dose cohort at baseline, at cycle 4 day 1 and at cycle 7 day 1. Samples were obtained from an open-label, multicenter, first-in-human phase I dose-escalation trial of ivuxolimab. Adults with locally advanced or metastatic head and neck squamous cell, hepatocellular, melanoma or renal cell carcinoma were enrolled in the trial. CD4+ and CD8+ T cells were sorted separately from peripheral blood before TCR sequencing. V is pared back by 7 bases and J by 0 bases, with 10 bases lying between the germline termini. The germline V gene encodes CDR1 SGHVS and CDR2 FQNEAQ. The CDR3, cysteine through phenylalanine, is 13 amino acids long. The retained sequence is limited to the CDR3, 39 bases, with the frame set at the first base. Genomic DNA was isolated from the sorted cells so that the TCRbeta CDR3 region could be sequenced. TCRbeta CDR3 regions were sequenced using the immunoSEQ Assay. TCRdb's version of the immuneACCESS table is confined to in-frame rearrangements and falls short of the full clone set. An unresolved V gene accounts for under half of the shortfall where checked; the remainder is of unknown origin. In all, the sample holds under 85,000 clones, and 90% to 95% of those were seen once. The ten largest clonotypes hold 8% to 13% of the sample.

This specimen consisted of CD4+ or CD8+ T cells sorted from blood, obtained in a trial of the OX40 agonist ivuxolimab. The rearranged chain carries TRBV7-8 and TRBJ2-7; D gene: possibly TRBD1, on 6 matching bases. The sequence was obtained from an adult with an advanced solid tumor such as melanoma, head and neck, liver or kidney cancer. The sequence in DNA is TGTGCCAGCAACATGGACAGCTCCTACGAGCAGTACTTC. It translates to CASNMDSSYEQYF.